The rows below give T cell receptor beta chains drawn from one sample of a study of graft-versus-host responses after intestinal transplantation. Generated by immunoSEQ multiplex PCR, the TCRdb table keeps only in-frame clones and is missing some. This table has about 130,000 clones, more than 90% appearing once. For these TCRs, the target antigens are not known. This specimen consisted of unstimulated CD4+ T cells sorted from spleen or lymph node cells, obtained before intestinal transplant. The receptors originated from a human donor who received an intestinal transplant. CDR3s include the opening cysteine and the closing phenylalanine or tryptophan. Each record gives: CDR3 protein, CDR3 length, V gene, clone size, J gene. The size of a clone is reported for some rows only, either as once, few or many, or as a class for expanded clones.

CDR3 protein: CASLSGDSANYGYTF
CDR3 length: 15
V gene: TRBV5-5
clone size: -
J gene: TRBJ1-2

CDR3 protein: CASSRGTGVYTQYF
CDR3 length: 14
V gene: TRBV27
clone size: -
J gene: TRBJ2-3

CDR3 protein: CASSYGQGDNQPQHF
CDR3 length: 15
V gene: TRBV6-5
clone size: -
J gene: TRBJ1-5

CDR3 protein: CASSLLVGGRHHILYF
CDR3 length: 16
V gene: TRBV7-9
clone size: -
J gene: TRBJ2-3

CDR3 protein: CASSTQGPGNTIYF
CDR3 length: 14
V gene: TRBV19
clone size: -
J gene: TRBJ1-3

CDR3 protein: CSAPWGEKLFF
CDR3 length: 11
V gene: TRBV29-1
clone size: -
J gene: TRBJ1-4

CDR3 protein: CASSVQGTSGNTIYF
CDR3 length: 15
V gene: TRBV9
clone size: -
J gene: TRBJ1-3

CDR3 protein: CASSLDWGQNQETQYF
CDR3 length: 16
V gene: TRBV28
clone size: -
J gene: TRBJ2-5

CDR3 protein: CASSVEGGTAGETQYF
CDR3 length: 16
V gene: TRBV9
clone size: -
J gene: TRBJ2-5

CDR3 protein: CASSSSGGRGGRNEKLFF
CDR3 length: 18
V gene: TRBV5-1
clone size: -
J gene: TRBJ1-4

CDR3 protein: CAWSEDRNEKLFF
CDR3 length: 13
V gene: TRBV30
clone size: -
J gene: TRBJ1-4

CDR3 protein: CASTQGVEQYF
CDR3 length: 11
V gene: TRBV6-5
clone size: -
J gene: TRBJ2-7

CDR3 protein: CASSPYPGASDTEAFF
CDR3 length: 16
V gene: TRBV18
clone size: -
J gene: TRBJ1-1

CDR3 protein: CASLELEAYEQYF
CDR3 length: 13
V gene: TRBV6-5
clone size: -
J gene: TRBJ2-7

CDR3 protein: CASSHLSGGNTIYF
CDR3 length: 14
V gene: TRBV6-5
clone size: -
J gene: TRBJ1-3

CDR3 protein: CASSLGSSGGTDTQYF
CDR3 length: 16
V gene: TRBV5-1
clone size: -
J gene: TRBJ2-3

CDR3 protein: CATSPGWGAQGEKLFF
CDR3 length: 16
V gene: TRBV15
clone size: -
J gene: TRBJ1-4

CDR3 protein: CASSQRGLGYGYTF
CDR3 length: 14
V gene: TRBV14
clone size: -
J gene: TRBJ1-2

CDR3 protein: CASSGQGFGNTNYGYTF
CDR3 length: 17
V gene: TRBV21-1
clone size: -
J gene: TRBJ1-2

CDR3 protein: CASSLGGTEGEKLFF
CDR3 length: 15
V gene: TRBV5-1
clone size: -
J gene: TRBJ1-4

CDR3 protein: CASSLGPRGGGKDYGYTF
CDR3 length: 18
V gene: TRBV7-9
clone size: -
J gene: TRBJ1-2

CDR3 protein: CFSGAVSEKLFF
CDR3 length: 12
V gene: TRBV30
clone size: -
J gene: TRBJ1-4

CDR3 protein: CASSPSGGGYEQYF
CDR3 length: 14
V gene: TRBV7-9
clone size: -
J gene: TRBJ2-7

CDR3 protein: CASSLPGLASEQYF
CDR3 length: 14
V gene: TRBV6-6
clone size: -
J gene: TRBJ2-7

CDR3 protein: CASSPSSYEQYF
CDR3 length: 12
V gene: TRBV18
clone size: -
J gene: TRBJ2-7

CDR3 protein: CASTLKRRQISPLHF
CDR3 length: 15
V gene: TRBV6-1
clone size: -
J gene: TRBJ1-6

CDR3 protein: CASSHSVPGANVLTF
CDR3 length: 15
V gene: TRBV5-1
clone size: -
J gene: TRBJ2-6

CDR3 protein: CASSKRGGYANEQFF
CDR3 length: 15
V gene: TRBV6-5
clone size: -
J gene: TRBJ2-1

CDR3 protein: CASSSPKNQETQYF
CDR3 length: 14
V gene: TRBV5-4
clone size: -
J gene: TRBJ2-5

CDR3 protein: CASSQETSGANVLTF
CDR3 length: 15
V gene: TRBV4-1
clone size: -
J gene: TRBJ2-6

CDR3 protein: CASSQEEAGTNMGYQETQYF
CDR3 length: 20
V gene: TRBV4-1
clone size: -
J gene: TRBJ2-5

CDR3 protein: CASSLLAGTSTDTQYF
CDR3 length: 16
V gene: TRBV5-6
clone size: -
J gene: TRBJ2-3

CDR3 protein: CATNRLGTEAFF
CDR3 length: 12
V gene: TRBV6-1
clone size: -
J gene: TRBJ1-1

CDR3 protein: CASSLEGVREKETQYF
CDR3 length: 16
V gene: TRBV7-9
clone size: -
J gene: TRBJ2-5

CDR3 protein: CASSRTTSGGASYEQYF
CDR3 length: 17
V gene: TRBV7-8
clone size: -
J gene: TRBJ2-7

CDR3 protein: CASSRLARSYNEQFF
CDR3 length: 15
V gene: TRBV5-4
clone size: -
J gene: TRBJ2-1

CDR3 protein: CASRLYNEQFF
CDR3 length: 11
V gene: TRBV25-1
clone size: -
J gene: TRBJ2-1

CDR3 protein: CASSYFSGGAGEQFF
CDR3 length: 15
V gene: TRBV7-3
clone size: -
J gene: TRBJ2-1

CDR3 protein: CASSLVGARGQFF
CDR3 length: 13
V gene: TRBV7-2
clone size: -
J gene: TRBJ2-1

CDR3 protein: CASSLGWSGQQARSYTF
CDR3 length: 17
V gene: TRBV5-4
clone size: -
J gene: TRBJ1-2

CDR3 protein: CASSLAGQDDNEQFF
CDR3 length: 15
V gene: TRBV5-4
clone size: -
J gene: TRBJ2-1

CDR3 protein: CASSRRDRGNEKLFF
CDR3 length: 15
V gene: TRBV27
clone size: -
J gene: TRBJ1-4

CDR3 protein: CASSQDGGNYNEQFF
CDR3 length: 15
V gene: TRBV4-2
clone size: -
J gene: TRBJ2-1

CDR3 protein: CAWSDPPPATQYF
CDR3 length: 13
V gene: TRBV30
clone size: -
J gene: TRBJ2-3

CDR3 protein: CASRATWRGGYGYTF
CDR3 length: 15
V gene: TRBV6-5
clone size: -
J gene: TRBJ1-2

CDR3 protein: CAWSLQNSPLHF
CDR3 length: 12
V gene: TRBV30
clone size: -
J gene: TRBJ1-6

CDR3 protein: CATSSLAGGNNEQFF
CDR3 length: 15
V gene: TRBV15
clone size: once
J gene: TRBJ2-1

CDR3 protein: CASSFIGPNTGELFF
CDR3 length: 15
V gene: TRBV7-2
clone size: -
J gene: TRBJ2-2